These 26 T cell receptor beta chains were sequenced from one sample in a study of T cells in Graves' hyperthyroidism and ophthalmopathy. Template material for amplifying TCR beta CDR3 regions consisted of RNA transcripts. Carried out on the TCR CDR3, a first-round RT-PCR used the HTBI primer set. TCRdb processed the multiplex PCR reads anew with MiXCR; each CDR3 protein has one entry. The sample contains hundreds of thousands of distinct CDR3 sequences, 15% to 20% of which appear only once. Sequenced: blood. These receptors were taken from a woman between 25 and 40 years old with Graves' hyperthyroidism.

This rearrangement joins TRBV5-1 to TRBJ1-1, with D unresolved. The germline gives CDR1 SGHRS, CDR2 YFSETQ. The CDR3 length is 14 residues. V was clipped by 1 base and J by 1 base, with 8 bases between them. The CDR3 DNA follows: TGCGCCAGCAGCTTGAATCCGCAGAACACTGAAGCTTTCTTT. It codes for CASSLNPQNTEAFF.

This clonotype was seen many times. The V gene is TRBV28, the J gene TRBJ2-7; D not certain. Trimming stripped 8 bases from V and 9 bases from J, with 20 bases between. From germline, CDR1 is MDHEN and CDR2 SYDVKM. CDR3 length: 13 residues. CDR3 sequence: CASETTYRPGQYF. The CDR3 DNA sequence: TGTGCCAGCGAAACCACATATCGGCCGGGGCAGTACTTC.

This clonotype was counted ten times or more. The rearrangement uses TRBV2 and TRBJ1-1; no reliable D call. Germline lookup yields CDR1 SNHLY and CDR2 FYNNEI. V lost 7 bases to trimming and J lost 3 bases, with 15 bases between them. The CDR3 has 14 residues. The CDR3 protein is CASTRAGPDTEAFF. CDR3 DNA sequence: TGTGCCAGCACTCGGGCGGGTCCAGACACTGAAGCTTTCTTT.

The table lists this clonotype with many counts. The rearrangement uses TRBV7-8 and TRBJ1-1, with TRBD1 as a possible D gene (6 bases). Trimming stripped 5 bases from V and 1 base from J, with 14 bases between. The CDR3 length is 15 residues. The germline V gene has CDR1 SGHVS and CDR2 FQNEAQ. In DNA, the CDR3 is TGTGCCAGCAGCCATCAACAGGGAGCGAACACTGAAGCTTTCTTT. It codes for CASSHQQGANTEAFF.

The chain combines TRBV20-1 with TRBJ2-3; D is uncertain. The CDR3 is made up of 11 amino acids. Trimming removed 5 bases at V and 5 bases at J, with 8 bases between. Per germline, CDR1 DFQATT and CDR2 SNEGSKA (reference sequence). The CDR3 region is CSAPNVDTQYF. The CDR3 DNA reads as TGCAGTGCTCCCAATGTAGATACGCAGTATTTT.

The CDR3 reads CSAFGAGAEQETQYF. As DNA, the CDR3 is TGCAGTGCCTTTGGAGCGGGAGCAGAACAAGAGACCCAGTACTTC. V and J are TRBV20-1 and TRBJ2-5, with 8 positions matching TRBD2. This CDR3 is built from 15 residues. CDR1 and CDR2 from the germline V gene are DFQATT and SNEGSKA (reference sequence). Germline trimming cut 6 bases from V and 2 bases from J; bases unmatched to any gene: 11.

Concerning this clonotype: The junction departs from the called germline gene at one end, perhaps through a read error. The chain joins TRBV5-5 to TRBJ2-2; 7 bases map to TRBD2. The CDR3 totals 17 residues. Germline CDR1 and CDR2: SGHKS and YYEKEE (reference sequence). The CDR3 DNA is TGTGCCAGCGGCTTGGTAGCGGGCTTGGGGAACACCGGGGAGCTGTTTTTT. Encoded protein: CASGLVAGLGNTGELFF.

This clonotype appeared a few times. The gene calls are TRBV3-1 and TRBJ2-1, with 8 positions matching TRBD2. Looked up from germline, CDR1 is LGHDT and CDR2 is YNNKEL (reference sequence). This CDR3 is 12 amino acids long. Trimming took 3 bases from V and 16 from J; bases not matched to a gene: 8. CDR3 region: CASSQGTSLIFF. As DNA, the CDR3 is TGTGCCAGCAGCCAGGGGACTAGTTTAATCTTCTTC.

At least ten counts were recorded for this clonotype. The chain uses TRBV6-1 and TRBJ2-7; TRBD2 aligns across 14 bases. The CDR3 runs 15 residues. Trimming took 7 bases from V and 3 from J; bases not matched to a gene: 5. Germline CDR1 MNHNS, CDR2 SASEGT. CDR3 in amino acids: CASTSGTSGSYEQYF. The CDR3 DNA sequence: TGTGCCAGCACCTCAGGGACTAGCGGGAGCTACGAGCAGTACTTC.

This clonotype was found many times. The CDR3 nucleotides read TGCAGCGTTGATTCAGGGGCCCGAGAGACCCAGTACTTC. This encodes CSVDSGARETQYF. The chain combines TRBV29-1 with TRBJ2-5; possible D gene TRBD1, 6 bases. The CDR3 sequence is 13 residues long. Germline V gene data show CDR1 as SQVTM and CDR2 as ANQGSEA. Trimming stripped 3 bases from V and 4 bases from J, with 12 bases between.

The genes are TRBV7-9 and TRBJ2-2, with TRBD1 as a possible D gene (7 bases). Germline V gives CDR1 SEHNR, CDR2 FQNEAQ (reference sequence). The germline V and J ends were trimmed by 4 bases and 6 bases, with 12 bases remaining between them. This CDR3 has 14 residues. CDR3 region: CASSSQGGSGELFF. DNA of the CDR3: TGTGCCAGCAGCTCCCAGGGGGGCTCCGGGGAGCTGTTTTTT.

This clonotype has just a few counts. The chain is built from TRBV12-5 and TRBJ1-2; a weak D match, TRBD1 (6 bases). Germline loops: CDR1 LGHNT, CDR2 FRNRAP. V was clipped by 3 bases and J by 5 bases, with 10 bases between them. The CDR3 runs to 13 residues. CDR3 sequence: CASGFRGGYGYTF. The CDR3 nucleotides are TGTGCTAGTGGTTTCAGGGGAGGGTATGGCTACACCTTC.

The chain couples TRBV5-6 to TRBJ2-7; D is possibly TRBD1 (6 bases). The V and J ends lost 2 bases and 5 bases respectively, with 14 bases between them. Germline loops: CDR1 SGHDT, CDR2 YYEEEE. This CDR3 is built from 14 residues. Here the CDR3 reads CASSFLGGKNEQYF. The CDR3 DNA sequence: TGTGCCAGCAGCTTTTTAGGGGGAAAAAACGAGCAGTACTTC.

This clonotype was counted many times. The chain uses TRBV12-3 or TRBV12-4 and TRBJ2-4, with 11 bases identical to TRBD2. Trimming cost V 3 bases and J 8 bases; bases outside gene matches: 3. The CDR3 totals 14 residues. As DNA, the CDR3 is TGTGCCAGCAGTTTGACTAGCGGGATCGACATTCAGTACTTC. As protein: CASSLTSGIDIQYF.

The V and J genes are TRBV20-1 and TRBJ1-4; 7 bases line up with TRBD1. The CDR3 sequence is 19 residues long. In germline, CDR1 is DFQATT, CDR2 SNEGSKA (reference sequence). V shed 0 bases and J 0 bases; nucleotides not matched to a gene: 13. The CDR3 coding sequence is TGCAGTGCTAGAGATCTGAGGACACAGGGGCAGCCAACTAATGAAAAACTGTTTTTT. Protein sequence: CSARDLRTQGQPTNEKLFF.

CDR3 coding DNA: TGTGCCAGCAGCGTGGGACAGGGGAACATTCAGTACTTC. Residues: CASSVGQGNIQYF. The chain employs TRBV9 and TRBJ2-4, with TRBD1 matching over 10 bases. The germline V gene has CDR1 SGDLS and CDR2 YYNGEE. This CDR3 is 13 amino acids long. Trimming at V came to 2 bases and at J to 7 bases, leaving 0 bases not matched to a gene.

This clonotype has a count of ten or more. The CDR3 coding sequence is TGTGCCAGCAGCCTGGGGACTAGCGTTGGCCAAGAGACCCAGTACTTC. It translates to CASSLGTSVGQETQYF. The chain carries TRBV7-8 and TRBJ2-5, with TRBD2 identical over 10 bases. This CDR3 comprises 16 residues. CDR1 and CDR2 (germline): SGHVS, FQNEAQ. V shed 5 bases, J shed 1 base, and the junction held 7 bases outside the gene matches.

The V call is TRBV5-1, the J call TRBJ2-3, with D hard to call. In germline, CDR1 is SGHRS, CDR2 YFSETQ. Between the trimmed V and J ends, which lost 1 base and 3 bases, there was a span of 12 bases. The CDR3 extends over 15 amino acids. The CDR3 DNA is TGCGCCAGCAGCTTGTTGGGGAAGGGAACAGATACGCAGTATTTT. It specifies CASSLLGKGTDTQYF.

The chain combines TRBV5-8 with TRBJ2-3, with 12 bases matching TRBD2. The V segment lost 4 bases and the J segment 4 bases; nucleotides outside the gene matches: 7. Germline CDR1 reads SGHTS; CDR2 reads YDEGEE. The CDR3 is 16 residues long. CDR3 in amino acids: CASSETLAGGSDTQYF. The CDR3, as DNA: TGTGCCAGCAGCGAAACACTAGCGGGAGGATCAGATACGCAGTATTTT.

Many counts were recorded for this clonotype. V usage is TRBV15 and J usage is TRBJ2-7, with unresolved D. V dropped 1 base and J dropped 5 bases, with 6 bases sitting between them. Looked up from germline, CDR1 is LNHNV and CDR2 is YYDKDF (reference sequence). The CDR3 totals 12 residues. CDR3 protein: CATSRGGNEQYF. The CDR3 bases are TGTGCCACCAGCAGAGGGGGAAACGAGCAGTACTTC.

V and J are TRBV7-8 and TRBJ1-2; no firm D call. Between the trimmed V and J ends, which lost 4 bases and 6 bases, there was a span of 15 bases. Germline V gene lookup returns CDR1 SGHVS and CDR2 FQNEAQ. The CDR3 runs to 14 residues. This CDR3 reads CASSSHTLPNGYTF. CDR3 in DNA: TGTGCCAGCAGCTCCCATACCCTGCCGAATGGCTACACCTTC. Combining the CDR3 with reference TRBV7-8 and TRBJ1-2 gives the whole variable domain GAGVSQSPRYKVAKRGQDVALRCDPISGHVSLFWYQQALGQGPEFLTYFQNEAQLDKSGLPSDRFFAERPEGSVSTLKIQRTQQEDSAVYLCASSSHTLPNGYTFGSGTRLTVV.

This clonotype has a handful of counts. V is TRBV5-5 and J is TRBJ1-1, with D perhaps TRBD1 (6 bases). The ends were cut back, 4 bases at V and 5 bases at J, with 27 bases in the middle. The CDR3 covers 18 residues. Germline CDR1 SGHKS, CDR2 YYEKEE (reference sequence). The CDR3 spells CASSTRGTTRQEETEAFF. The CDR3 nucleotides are TGTGCCAGCAGCACCCGGGGTACCACTCGACAGGAAGAGACTGAAGCTTTCTTT.

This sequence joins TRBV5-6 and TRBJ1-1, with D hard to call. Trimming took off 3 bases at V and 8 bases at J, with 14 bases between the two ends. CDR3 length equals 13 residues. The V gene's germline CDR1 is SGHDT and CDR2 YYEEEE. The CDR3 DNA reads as TGTGCCAGCAGCTCGGGCCCGGGCGGGGAAGCTTTCTTT. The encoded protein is CASSSGPGGEAFF. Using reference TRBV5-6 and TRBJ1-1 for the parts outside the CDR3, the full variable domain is DAGVTQSPTHLIKTRGQQVTLRCSPKSGHDTVSWYQQALGQGPQFIFQYYEEEERQRGNFPDRFSGHQFPNYSSELNVNALLLGDSALYLCASSSGPGGEAFFGQGTRLTVV.

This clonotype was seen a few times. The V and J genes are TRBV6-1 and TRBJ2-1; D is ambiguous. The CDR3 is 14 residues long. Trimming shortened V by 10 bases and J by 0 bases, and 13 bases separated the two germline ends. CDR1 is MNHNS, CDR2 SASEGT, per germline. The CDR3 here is CATAVGSSYNEQFF. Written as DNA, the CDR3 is TGTGCCACCGCGGTAGGAAGCTCCTACAATGAGCAGTTCTTC.

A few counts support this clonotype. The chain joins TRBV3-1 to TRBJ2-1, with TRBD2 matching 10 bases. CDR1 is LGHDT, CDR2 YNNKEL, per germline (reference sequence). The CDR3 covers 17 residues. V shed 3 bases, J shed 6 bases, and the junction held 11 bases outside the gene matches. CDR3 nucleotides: TGTGCCAGCAGCCATCCTAGGACTAGCGGCAACCCCAATGAGCAGTTCTTC. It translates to CASSHPRTSGNPNEQFF.

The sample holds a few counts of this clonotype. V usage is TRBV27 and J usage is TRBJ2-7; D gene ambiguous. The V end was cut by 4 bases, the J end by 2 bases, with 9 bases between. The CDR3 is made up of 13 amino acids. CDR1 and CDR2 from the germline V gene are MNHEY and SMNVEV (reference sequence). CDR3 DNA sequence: TGTGCCAGCAGTTACAGTCGGGCCTACGAGCAGTACTTC. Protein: CASSYSRAYEQYF.